Listed here are 3 T cell receptor beta chains from one sample, sequenced in a study of blood T cell repertoires in COVID-19. The table came from immunoSEQ multiplex PCR; TCRdb's copy has only in-frame clones and leaves some out. This sample has under 130,000 clones, with roughly 80% found just once. Sequencing was done on a sample of peripheral blood. These receptor sequences come from a man between 65 and 80 years old with active or convalescent COVID-19.

This sequence joins TRBV11-2 and TRBJ2-3; 9 positions agree with TRBD2. The CDR3 sequence is 16 residues long. The germline gives CDR1 SGHAT, CDR2 FQNNGV. With 4 bases clipped from V and 3 bases from J, the junction kept 8 bases outside the gene matches. CDR3 in DNA: TGTGCCAGCAGCTATATTAGCGGGAGTGTGACAGATACGCAGTATTTT. It yields the protein CASSYISGSVTDTQYF.

This chain uses TRBV9 with TRBJ2-3; D is possibly TRBD2 (5 bases). Per germline, CDR1 SGDLS and CDR2 YYNGEE. Between the trimmed V and J ends, which lost 4 bases and 1 base, there was a span of 13 bases. The CDR3 is 15 amino acids. CDR3 in amino acids: CASSPRGSGTDTQYF. The CDR3, as DNA: TGTGCCAGCAGCCCTCGCGGGTCCGGCACAGATACGCAGTATTTT. The full variable domain, its missing parts supplied by reference TRBV9 and TRBJ2-3, is DSGVTQTPKHLITATGQRVTLRCSPRSGDLSVYWYQQSLDQGLQFLIQYYNGEERAKGNILERFSAQQFPDLHSELNLSSLELGDSALYFCASSPRGSGTDTQYFGPGTRLTVL.

The chain combines TRBV9 with TRBJ2-7; the match to TRBD2 covers 7 bases. The CDR3 length is 13 residues. Per the germline V gene, CDR1 is SGDLS and CDR2 is YYNGEE. V lost 2 bases to trimming and J lost 6 bases; unmatched junction nucleotides: 5. Written as DNA, the CDR3 is TGTGCCAGCAGCGTGGGAGGGTTGGGCGAGCAGTACTTC. This gives the protein CASSVGGLGEQYF.